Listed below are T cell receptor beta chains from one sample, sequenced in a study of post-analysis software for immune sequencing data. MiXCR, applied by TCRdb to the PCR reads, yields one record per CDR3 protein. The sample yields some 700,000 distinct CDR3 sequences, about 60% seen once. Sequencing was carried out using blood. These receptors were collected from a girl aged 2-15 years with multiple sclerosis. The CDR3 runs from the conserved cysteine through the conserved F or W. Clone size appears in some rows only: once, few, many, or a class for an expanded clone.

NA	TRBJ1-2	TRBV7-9	CASSLVTAKVDYGYTF
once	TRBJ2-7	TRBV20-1	CSARGLAGAYEQYF
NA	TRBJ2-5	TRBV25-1	CASSTDRGYQETQYF
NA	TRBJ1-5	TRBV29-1	CSVQGSNQPQHF
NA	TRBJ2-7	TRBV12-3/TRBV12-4	CASSFLQSEQYF
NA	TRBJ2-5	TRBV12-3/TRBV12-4	CASTIGTGQETQYF
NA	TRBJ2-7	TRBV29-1	CSVEGVGKSYEQYF
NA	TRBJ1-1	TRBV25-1	CASSLRIGTEAFF
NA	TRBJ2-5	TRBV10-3	CAIRNRQETQYF
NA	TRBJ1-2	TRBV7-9	CASSLEDRNYGYTF
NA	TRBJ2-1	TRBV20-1	CSARGGLAGGPIYNEQFF
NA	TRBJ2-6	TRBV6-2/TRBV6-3	CASINSGANVLTF
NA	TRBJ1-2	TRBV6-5	CASSTGQRSYYGYTF
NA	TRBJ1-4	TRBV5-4	CASSLRAGNEKLFF
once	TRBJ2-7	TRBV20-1	CSAKTGATYEQYF
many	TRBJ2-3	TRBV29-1	CSVDLLGGSTDTQYF
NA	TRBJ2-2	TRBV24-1	CATSVSGAGELFF
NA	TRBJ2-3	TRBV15	CATELSKGPDTQYF
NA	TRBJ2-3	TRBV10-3	CAISDPGTGKDTQYF
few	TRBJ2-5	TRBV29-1	CSLRTPGETQYF
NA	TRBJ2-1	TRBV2	CASNPTGVVENEQFF
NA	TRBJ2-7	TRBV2	CASSFDGRYEQYF
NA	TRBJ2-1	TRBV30	CACLGGGTSYNEQFF
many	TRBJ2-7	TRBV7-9	CASSLPAGGNEQYF
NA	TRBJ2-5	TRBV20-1	CSARDIAGEETQYF
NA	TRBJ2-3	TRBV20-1	CSARVAGATDTQYF
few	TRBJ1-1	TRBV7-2	CASSFVTGRADTEAFF
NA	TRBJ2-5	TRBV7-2	CASSQRTSGQETQYF
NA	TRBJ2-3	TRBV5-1	CASSLAGTSGALPTDTQYF
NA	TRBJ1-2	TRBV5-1	CASSPGGSDDYGYTF
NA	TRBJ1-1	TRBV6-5	CASSYGYRLNTEAFF
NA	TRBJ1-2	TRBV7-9	CASSLVGQGVYGYTF
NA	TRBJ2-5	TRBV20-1	CSASPGDVQETQYF
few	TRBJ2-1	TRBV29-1	CSVRGDGQEQFF
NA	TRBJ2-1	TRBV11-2	CASSWTSGRGNEQFF
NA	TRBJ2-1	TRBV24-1	CATSGPGLASYNEQFF
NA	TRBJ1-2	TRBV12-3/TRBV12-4	CASSSRAGVGYTF
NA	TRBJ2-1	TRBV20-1	CSARLLAGGSNEQFF
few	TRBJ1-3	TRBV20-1	CSAGGQGGSGNTIYF
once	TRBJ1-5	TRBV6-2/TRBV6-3	CASTLGQRNQPQHF
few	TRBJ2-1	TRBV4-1	CASSQTKMKSSYNEQFF